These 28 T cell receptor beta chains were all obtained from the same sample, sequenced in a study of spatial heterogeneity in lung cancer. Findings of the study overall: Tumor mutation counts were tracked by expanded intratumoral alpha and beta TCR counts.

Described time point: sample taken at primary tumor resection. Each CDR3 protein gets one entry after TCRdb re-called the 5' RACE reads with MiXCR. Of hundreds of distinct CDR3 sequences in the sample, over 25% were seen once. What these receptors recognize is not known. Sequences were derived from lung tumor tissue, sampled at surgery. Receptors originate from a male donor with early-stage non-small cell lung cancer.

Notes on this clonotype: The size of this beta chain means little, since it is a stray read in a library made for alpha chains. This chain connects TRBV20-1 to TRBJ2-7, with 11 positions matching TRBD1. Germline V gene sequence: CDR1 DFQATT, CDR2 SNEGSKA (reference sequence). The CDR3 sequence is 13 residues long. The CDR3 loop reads CRLPGQGVHEQYF. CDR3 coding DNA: TGCAGACTACCGGGACAGGGGGTCCACGAGCAGTACTTC.

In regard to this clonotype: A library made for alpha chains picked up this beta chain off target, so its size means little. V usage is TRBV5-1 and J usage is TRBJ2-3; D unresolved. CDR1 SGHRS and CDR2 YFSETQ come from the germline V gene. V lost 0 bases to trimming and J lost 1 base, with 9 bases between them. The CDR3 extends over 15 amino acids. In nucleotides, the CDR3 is TGCGCCAGCAGCTTGGACGGAGCCCGCACAGATACGCAGTATTTT. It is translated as CASSLDGARTDTQYF.

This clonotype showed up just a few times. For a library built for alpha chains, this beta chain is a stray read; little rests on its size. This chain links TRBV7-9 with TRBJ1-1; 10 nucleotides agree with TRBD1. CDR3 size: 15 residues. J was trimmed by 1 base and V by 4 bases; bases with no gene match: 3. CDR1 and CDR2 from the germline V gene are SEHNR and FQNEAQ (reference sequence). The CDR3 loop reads CASSSGQGSNTEAFF. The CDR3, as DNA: TGTGCCAGCAGCTCGGGACAGGGGTCGAACACTGAAGCTTTCTTT.

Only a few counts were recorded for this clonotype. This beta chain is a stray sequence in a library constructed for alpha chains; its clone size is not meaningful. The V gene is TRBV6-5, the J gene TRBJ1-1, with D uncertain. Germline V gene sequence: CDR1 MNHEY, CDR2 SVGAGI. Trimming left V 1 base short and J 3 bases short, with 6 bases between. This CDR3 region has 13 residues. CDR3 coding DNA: TGTGCCAGCAGTTACTACGGGGACACTGAAGCTTTCTTT. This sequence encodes CASSYYGDTEAFF.

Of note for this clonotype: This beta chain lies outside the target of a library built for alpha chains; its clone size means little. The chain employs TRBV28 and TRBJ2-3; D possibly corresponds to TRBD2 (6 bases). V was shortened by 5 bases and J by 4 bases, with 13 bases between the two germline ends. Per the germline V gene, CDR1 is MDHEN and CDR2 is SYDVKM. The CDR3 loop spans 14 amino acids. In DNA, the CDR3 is TGTGCCAGCAGTACTCCGGGAGCGGCAGATACGCAGTATTTT. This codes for CASSTPGAADTQYF.

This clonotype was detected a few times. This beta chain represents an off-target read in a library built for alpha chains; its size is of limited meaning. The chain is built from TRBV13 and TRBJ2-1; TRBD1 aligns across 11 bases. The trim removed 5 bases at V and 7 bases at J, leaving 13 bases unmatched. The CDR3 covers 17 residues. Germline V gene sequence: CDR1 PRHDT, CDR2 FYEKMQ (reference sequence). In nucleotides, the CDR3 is TGTGCCAGCAGCAGCGGTCCAGGGACAGGGGGTTTGAATGAGCAGTTCTTC. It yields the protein CASSSGPGTGGLNEQFF.

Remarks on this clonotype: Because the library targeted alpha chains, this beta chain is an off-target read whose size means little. CDR3 loop: CASRAGGPYEQYF. The DNA of the CDR3 is TGTGCCAGCCGAGCGGGAGGGCCCTACGAGCAGTACTTC. This chain links TRBV28 with TRBJ2-7; the match to TRBD2 covers 10 bases. The germline gives CDR1 MDHEN, CDR2 SYDVKM. Trimming cost V 8 bases and J 2 bases; bases outside gene matches: 3. CDR3 length: 13 residues.

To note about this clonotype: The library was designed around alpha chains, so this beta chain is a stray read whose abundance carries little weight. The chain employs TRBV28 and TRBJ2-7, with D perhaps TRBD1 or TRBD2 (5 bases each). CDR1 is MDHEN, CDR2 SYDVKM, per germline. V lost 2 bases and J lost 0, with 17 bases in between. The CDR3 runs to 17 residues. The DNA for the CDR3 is TGTGCCAGCAGTTTAGGGGCAGGGAGAAGGGACTCCTACGAGCAGTACTTC. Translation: CASSLGAGRRDSYEQYF.

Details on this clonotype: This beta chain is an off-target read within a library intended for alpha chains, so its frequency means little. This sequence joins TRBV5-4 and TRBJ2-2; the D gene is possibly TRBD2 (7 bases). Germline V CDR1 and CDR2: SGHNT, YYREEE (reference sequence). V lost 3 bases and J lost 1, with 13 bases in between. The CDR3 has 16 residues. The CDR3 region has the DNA TGTGCCAGCAGCTCATACAGGGAGGGGAACACCGGGGAGCTGTTTTTT. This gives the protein CASSSYREGNTGELFF.

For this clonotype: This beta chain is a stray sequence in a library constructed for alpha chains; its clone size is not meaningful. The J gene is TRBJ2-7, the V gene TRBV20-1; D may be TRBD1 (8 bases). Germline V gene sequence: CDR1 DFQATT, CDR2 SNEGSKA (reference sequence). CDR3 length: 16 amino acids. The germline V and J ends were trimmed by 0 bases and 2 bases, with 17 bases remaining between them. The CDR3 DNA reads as TGCAGTGCTAGAGATAGCGGGCAGGGGGCAACCTACGAGCAGTACTTC. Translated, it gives CSARDSGQGATYEQYF.

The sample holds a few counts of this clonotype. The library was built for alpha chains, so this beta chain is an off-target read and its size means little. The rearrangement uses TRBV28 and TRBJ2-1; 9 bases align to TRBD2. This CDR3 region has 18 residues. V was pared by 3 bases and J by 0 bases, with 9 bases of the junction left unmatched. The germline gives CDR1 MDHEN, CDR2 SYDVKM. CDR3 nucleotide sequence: TGTGCCAGCAGTTTGGGAGCGGGAGGTATCCCCTCCTACAATGAGCAGTTCTTC. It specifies CASSLGAGGIPSYNEQFF.

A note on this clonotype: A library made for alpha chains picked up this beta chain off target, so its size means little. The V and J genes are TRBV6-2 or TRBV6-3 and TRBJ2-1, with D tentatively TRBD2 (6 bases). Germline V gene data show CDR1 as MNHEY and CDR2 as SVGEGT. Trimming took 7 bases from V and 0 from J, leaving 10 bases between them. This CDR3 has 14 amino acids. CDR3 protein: CASNGGASYNEQFF. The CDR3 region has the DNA TGTGCCAGCAATGGCGGGGCCTCCTACAATGAGCAGTTCTTC.

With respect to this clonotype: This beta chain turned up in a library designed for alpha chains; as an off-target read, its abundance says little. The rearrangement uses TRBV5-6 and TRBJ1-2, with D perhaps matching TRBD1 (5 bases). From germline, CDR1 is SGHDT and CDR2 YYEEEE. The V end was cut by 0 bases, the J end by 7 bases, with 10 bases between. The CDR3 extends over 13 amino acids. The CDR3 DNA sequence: TGTGCCAGCAGCTTGGAGGGGCGGGCTGGCTACACCTTC. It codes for CASSLEGRAGYTF.

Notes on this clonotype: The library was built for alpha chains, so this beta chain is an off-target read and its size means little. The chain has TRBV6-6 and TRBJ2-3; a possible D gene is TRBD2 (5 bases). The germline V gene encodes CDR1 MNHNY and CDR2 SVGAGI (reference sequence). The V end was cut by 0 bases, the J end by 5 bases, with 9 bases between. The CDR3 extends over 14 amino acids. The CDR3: CASSYSRVQDTQYF. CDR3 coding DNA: TGTGCCAGCAGTTACTCGAGGGTGCAAGATACGCAGTATTTT.

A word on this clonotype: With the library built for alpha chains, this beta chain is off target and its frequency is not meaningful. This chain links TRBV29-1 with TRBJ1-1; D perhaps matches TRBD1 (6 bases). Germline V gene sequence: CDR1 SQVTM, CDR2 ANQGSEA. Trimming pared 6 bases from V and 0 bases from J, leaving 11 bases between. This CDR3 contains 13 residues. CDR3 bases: TGCAGCGTCCTCGGACAGCTGAACACTGAAGCTTTCTTT. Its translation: CSVLGQLNTEAFF.

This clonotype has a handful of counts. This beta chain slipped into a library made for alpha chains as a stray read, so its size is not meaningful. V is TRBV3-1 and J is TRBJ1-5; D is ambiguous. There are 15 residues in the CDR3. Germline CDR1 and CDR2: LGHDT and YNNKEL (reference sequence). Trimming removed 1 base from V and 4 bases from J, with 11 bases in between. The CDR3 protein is CASSQVLGSNQPQHF. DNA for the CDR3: TGTGCCAGCAGCCAAGTTCTGGGCTCGAATCAGCCCCAGCATTTT.

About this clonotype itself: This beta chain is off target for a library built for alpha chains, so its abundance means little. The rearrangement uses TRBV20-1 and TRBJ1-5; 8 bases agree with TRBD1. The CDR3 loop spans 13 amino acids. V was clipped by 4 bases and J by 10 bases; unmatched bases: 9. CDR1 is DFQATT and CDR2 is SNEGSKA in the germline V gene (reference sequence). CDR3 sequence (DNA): TGCAGTGCTAAGTCAGGGGGCGAAGGACCCCAGCATTTT. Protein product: CSAKSGGEGPQHF.

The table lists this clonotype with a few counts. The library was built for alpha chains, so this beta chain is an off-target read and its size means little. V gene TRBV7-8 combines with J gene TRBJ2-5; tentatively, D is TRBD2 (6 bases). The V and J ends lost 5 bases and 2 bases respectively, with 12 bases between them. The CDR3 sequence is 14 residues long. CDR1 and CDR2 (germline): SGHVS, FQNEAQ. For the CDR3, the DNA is TGTGCCAGCAGCAGTCTTCGGGGGCAAGAGACCCAGTACTTC. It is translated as CASSSLRGQETQYF.

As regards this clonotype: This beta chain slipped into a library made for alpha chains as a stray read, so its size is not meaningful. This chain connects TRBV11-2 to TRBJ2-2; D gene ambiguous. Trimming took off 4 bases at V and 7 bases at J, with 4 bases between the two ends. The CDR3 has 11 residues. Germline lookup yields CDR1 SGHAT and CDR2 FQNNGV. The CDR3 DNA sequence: TGTGCCAGCAGCTCCTTCGGGGAGCTGTTTTTT. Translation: CASSSFGELFF.

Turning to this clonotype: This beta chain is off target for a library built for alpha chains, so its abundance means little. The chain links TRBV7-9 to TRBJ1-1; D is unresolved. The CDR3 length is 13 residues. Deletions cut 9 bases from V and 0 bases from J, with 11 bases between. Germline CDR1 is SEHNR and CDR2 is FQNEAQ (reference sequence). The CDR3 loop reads CASTENMNTEAFF. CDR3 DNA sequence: TGTGCCAGTACAGAAAACATGAACACTGAAGCTTTCTTT.

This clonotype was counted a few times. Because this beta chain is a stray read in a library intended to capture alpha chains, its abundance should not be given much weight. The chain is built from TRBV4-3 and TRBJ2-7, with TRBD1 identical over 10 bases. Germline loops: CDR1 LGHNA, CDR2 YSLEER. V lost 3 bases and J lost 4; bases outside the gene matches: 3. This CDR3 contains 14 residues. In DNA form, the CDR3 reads TGCGCCAGCAGCCAGGGACAGGGGAATTACGAGCAGTACTTC. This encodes CASSQGQGNYEQYF.

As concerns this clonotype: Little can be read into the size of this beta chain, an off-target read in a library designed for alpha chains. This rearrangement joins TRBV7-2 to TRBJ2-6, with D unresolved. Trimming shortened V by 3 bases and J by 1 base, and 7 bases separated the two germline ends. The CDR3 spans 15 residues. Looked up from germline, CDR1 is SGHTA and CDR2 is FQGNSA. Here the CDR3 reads CASSFGPSGANVLTF. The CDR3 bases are TGTGCCAGCAGCTTCGGGCCATCTGGGGCCAACGTCCTGACTTTC.

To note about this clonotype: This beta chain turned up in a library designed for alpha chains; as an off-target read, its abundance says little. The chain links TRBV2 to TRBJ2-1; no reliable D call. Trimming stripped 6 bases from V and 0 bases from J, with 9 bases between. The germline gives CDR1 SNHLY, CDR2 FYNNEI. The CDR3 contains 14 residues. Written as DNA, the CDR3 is TGTGCCAGCAGCCAGGATAGCTCCTACAATGAGCAGTTCTTC. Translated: CASSQDSSYNEQFF.

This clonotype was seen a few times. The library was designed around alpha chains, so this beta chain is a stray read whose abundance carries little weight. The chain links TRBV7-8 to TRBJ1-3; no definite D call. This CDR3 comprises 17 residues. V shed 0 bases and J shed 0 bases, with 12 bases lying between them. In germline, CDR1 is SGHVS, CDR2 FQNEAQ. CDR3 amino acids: CASSLASGRYSGNTIYF. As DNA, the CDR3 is TGTGCCAGCAGCTTAGCGTCCGGGAGGTACTCTGGAAACACCATATATTTT.

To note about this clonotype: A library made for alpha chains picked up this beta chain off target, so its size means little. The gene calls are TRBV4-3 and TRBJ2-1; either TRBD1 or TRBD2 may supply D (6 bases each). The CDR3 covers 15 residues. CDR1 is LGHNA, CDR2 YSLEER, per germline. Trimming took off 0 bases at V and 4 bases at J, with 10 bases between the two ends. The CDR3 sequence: CASSQDGGRYNEQFF. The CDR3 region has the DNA TGCGCCAGCAGCCAAGATGGGGGGCGGTACAATGAGCAGTTCTTC.

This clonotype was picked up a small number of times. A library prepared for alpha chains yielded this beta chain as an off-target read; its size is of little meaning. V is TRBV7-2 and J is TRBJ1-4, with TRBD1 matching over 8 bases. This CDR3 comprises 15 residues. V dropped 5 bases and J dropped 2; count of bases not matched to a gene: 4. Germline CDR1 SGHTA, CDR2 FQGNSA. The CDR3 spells CASSPGQATNEKLFF. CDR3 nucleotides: TGTGCCAGCAGCCCGGGACAGGCGACTAATGAAAAACTGTTTTTT.

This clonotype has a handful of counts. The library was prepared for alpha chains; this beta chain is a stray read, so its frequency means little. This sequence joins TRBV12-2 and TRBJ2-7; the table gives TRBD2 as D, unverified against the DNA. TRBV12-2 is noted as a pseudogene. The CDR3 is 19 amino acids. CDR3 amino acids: CASRLAQKGLAFDTYEQYF. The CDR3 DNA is TGTGCAAGTCGCTTAGCGCAAAAGGGGCTAGCTTTCGACACCTACGAGCAGTACTTC.

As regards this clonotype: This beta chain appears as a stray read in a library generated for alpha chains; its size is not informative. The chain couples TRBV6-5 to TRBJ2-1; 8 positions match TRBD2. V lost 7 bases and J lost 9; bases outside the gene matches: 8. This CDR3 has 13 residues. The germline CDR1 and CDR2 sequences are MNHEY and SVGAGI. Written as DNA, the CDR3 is TGTGCCAGCACGGGTCGGCTAGCGGGTGAGCAGTTCTTC. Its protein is CASTGRLAGEQFF.